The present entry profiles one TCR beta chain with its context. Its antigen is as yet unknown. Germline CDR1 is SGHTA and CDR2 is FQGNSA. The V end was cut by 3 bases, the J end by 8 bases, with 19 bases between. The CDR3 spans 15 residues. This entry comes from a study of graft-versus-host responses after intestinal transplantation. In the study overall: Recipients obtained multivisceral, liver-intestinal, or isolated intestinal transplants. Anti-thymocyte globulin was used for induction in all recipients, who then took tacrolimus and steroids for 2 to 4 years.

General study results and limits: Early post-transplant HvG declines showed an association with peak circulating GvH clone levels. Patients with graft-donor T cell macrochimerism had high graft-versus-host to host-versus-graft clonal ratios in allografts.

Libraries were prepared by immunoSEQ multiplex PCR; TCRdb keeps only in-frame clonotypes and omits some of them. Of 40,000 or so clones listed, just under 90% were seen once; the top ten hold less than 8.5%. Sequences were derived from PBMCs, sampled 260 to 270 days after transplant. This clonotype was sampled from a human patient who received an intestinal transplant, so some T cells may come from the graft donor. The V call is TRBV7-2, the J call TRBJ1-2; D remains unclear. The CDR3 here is CASSFYSGSSSGYTF. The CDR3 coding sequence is TGTGCCAGCAGCTTTTACTCGGGCAGTTCGTCCGGCTACACCTTC.